The 9 T cell receptor beta chains in this list originate from one sample, sequenced in a study of T-cell memory formation after mild COVID-19. TCRdb recomputed calls from the 5' RACE reads with MiXCR, one row per CDR3 protein. The sample records about 560,000 distinct CDR3 sequences, about a fifth being singletons. Material for sequencing was PBMCs or a T cell subset sorted from them (not recorded which). Source of these receptors: an adult woman who had mild COVID-19 (a few samples of this study predate the infection). Cell type and time point are not known.

This clonotype was counted only a few times. The V call is TRBV5-1, the J call TRBJ2-3, with D unresolved. There are 13 residues in the CDR3. V was cut by 5 bases and J by 2 bases, with 9 bases left in between. Germline CDR1 is SGHRS and CDR2 is YFSETQ. Here the CDR3 DNA reads TGCGCCAGCAGTTGGTTTATCACAGATACGCAGTATTTT. Residues: CASSWFITDTQYF.

This sequence joins TRBV29-1 and TRBJ2-3, with D perhaps being TRBD1 or TRBD2 (5 bases each). This CDR3 region has 13 residues. Germline lookup yields CDR1 SQVTM and CDR2 ANQGSEA. V lost 3 bases and J lost 0, with 7 bases in between. The CDR3: CSVDGASTDTQYF. CDR3 nucleotides: TGCAGCGTTGACGGGGCAAGCACAGATACGCAGTATTTT.

The chain joins TRBV24-1 to TRBJ1-5; 7 bases map to TRBD1. V was pared by 1 base and J by 3 bases, with 8 bases of the junction left unmatched. Germline-derived CDR1 and CDR2 are KGHDR and SFDVKD. The CDR3 has 17 amino acids. DNA for the CDR3: TGTGCCACCAGTGATTTATTCTGGGACAGCAACAATCAGCCCCAGCATTTT. Its translation is CATSDLFWDSNNQPQHF.

This chain links TRBV7-6 with TRBJ2-7, with 7 bases aligning to TRBD1. Germline lookup yields CDR1 SGHVS and CDR2 FNYEAQ. The ends lost 5 bases at V and 6 bases at J; junction bases unmatched: 7. The CDR3 has 13 residues. The CDR3 spells CASSEHPGGEQYF. The CDR3 DNA reads as TGTGCCAGCAGCGAACACCCAGGGGGCGAGCAGTACTTC. Looking up the rest from reference TRBV7-6 and TRBJ2-7 gives the full variable domain: GAGVSQSPRYKVTKRGQDVALRCDPISGHVSLYWYRQALGQGPEFLTYFNYEAQQDKSGLPNDRFSAERPEGSISTLTIQRTEQRDSAMYRCASSEHPGGEQYFGPGTRLTVT.

This rearrangement joins TRBV4-3 to TRBJ2-1; unclear D gene. Trimming removed 3 bases from V and 0 bases from J, with 12 bases in between. Germline V lookup: CDR1 LGHNA, CDR2 YSLEER. The CDR3 contains 16 residues. In DNA, the CDR3 is TGCGCCAGCAGCCAGGCTGGAGCGCCCTCCTACAATGAGCAGTTCTTC. It translates to CASSQAGAPSYNEQFF.

The chain combines TRBV6-5 with TRBJ1-2, with unresolved D. The CDR3 is 14 residues long. Germline V CDR1 and CDR2: MNHEY, SVGAGI. The V end lost 2 bases, the J end lost 5 bases, and 12 bases lay between the germline ends. The CDR3 DNA reads as TGTGCCAGCAGTTACCGCCCGCTCGATTATGGCTACACCTTC. Its protein is CASSYRPLDYGYTF.

The V call is TRBV7-9, the J call TRBJ2-6; D is undetermined. Germline V lookup: CDR1 SEHNR, CDR2 FQNEAQ (reference sequence). The V end was cut by 0 bases, the J end by 3 bases, with 9 bases between. The CDR3 is 16 amino acids. The CDR3 region has the DNA TGTGCCAGCAGCTTAGCGGTAGCTGGTGGGGCCAACGTCCTGACTTTC. Translation: CASSLAVAGGANVLTF. Combining the CDR3 with reference TRBV7-9 and TRBJ2-6 gives the whole variable domain DTGVSQNPRHKITKRGQNVTFRCDPISEHNRLYWYRQTLGQGPEFLTYFQNEAQLEKSRLLSDRFSAERPKGSFSTLEIQRTEQGDSAMYLCASSLAVAGGANVLTFGAGSRLTVL.

The chain has TRBV14 and TRBJ2-2; no firm D call. This CDR3 region has 13 residues. Germline CDR1 and CDR2: SGHDN and FVKESK. The V gene lost 4 bases and the J gene lost 4 bases, with 7 bases spanning the gap. The CDR3 sequence: CASSPFPTGELFF. The CDR3, as DNA: TGTGCCAGCAGCCCTTTCCCCACCGGGGAGCTGTTTTTT.

This clonotype was seen more than once but under ten times. V usage is TRBV5-6 and J usage is TRBJ2-5; D is possibly TRBD1 (7 bases). CDR1 SGHDT and CDR2 YYEEEE come from the germline V gene. V was trimmed by 0 bases and J by 5 bases, leaving 17 bases between them. The CDR3 is 16 amino acids. The CDR3: CASSLGARGVFETQYF. The CDR3 DNA follows: TGTGCCAGCAGCTTGGGGGCCAGGGGGGTTTTCGAGACCCAGTACTTC.